These 2 T cell receptor beta chains were sequenced from one sample in a study of radiotherapy plus CTLA-4 blockade in lung cancer. Measured with immunoSEQ multiplex PCR; TCRdb has only the in-frame clones, and not every one. Of under 90,000 clones detected, around 72% appear once; the ten largest clones hold around an eighth. Material: peripheral blood, obtained from a patient treated with radiotherapy plus ipilimumab. The receptors derive from a human donor with non-small cell lung cancer that progressed on radiotherapy plus ipilimumab.

Points on this clone: A much more abundant neighbour one base away suggests this may be a read error. Here the CDR3 DNA reads TGTGCCAGTAGGTACACCGGGGAGCTGTTTTTT. Translating gives CASRYTGELFF. This chain links TRBV19 with TRBJ2-2; D uncertain. There are 11 residues in the CDR3. Germline CDR1 and CDR2: LNHDA and SQIVND (reference sequence). V dropped 6 bases and J dropped 3 bases, with 2 bases sitting between them.

The chain has TRBV5-1 and TRBJ2-3, with D possibly TRBD1 on 5 matching bases. V lost 9 bases and J lost 4, with 15 bases in between. Germline V gene data show CDR1 as SGHRS and CDR2 as YFSETQ. CDR3 length: 13 amino acids. The CDR3 reads CAIKGSDSDTQYF. CDR3 coding DNA: TGCGCCATCAAGGGGTCAGACTCAGATACGCAGTATTTT.